Each of the 28 T cell receptor beta chains below was sequenced from the same sample in a study of blood T cell repertoires in COVID-19. The repertoire was sequenced with immunoSEQ multiplex PCR; TCRdb's copy has only in-frame clones and lacks some. This table holds about 480,000 clones, about 89% found once. The sequenced sample consisted of peripheral blood. The receptors originated from a woman aged 30 to 39 with acute or convalescent COVID-19.

J is TRBJ2-3 and V is TRBV15, with 8 positions matching TRBD1. The CDR3 sequence is 15 residues long. CDR1 and CDR2 (germline): LNHNV, YYDKDF (reference sequence). J lost 2 bases, V lost 4 bases, and 5 bases had no gene match. DNA for the CDR3: TGTGCCACCAGCAAGGGGGGACAGGCCACAGATACGCAGTATTTT. It yields the protein CATSKGGQATDTQYF.

The genes are TRBV11-2 and TRBJ2-1; D unresolved. The CDR3 is made up of 14 amino acids. Trimming stripped 5 bases from V and 6 bases from J, with 14 bases between. Germline CDR1 SGHAT, CDR2 FQNNGV. The CDR3 reads CASSPPAGSNEQFF. CDR3 coding DNA: TGTGCCAGCAGCCCCCCCGCCGGTAGCAATGAGCAGTTCTTC.

This chain joins TRBV30 and TRBJ2-2; D may be TRBD2 (5 bases). The V and J ends lost 2 bases and 4 bases respectively, with 14 bases between them. The CDR3 runs to 15 residues. Germline CDR1 GTSNPN, CDR2 SVGIG (reference sequence). The DNA of the CDR3 is TGTGCCTGGAGTAGGCTAGCTTTGGGCACCGGGGAGCTGTTTTTT. As protein: CAWSRLALGTGELFF.

This clone was observed a single time. This chain uses TRBV29-1 with TRBJ2-7; D possibly corresponds to TRBD1 (5 bases). The ends were cut back, 7 bases at V and 2 bases at J, with 18 bases in the middle. The CDR3 extends over 14 amino acids. The germline gives CDR1 SQVTM, CDR2 ANQGSEA. The CDR3 region has the DNA TGCAGCGCCCGGTCCGACAGACCAACCTACGAGCAGTACTTC. Amino acids: CSARSDRPTYEQYF.

The chain is built from TRBV6-1 and TRBJ1-1, with D possibly being TRBD1 (6 bases). From germline, CDR1 is MNHNS and CDR2 SASEGT. The length of the CDR3 is 15 residues. Between the trimmed V and J ends, which lost 3 bases and 6 bases, there was a span of 17 bases. The CDR3 reads CASSDPSVHRAEAFF. CDR3 DNA: TGTGCCAGCAGTGACCCCTCCGTTCACAGGGCTGAAGCTTTCTTT.

CDR3 nucleotide sequence: TGTGCCAGCAGTTACGGGTCTAGGGATACGCAGTATTTT. Translation: CASSYGSRDTQYF. This chain links TRBV6-5 with TRBJ2-3; D gene unclear. Looked up from germline, CDR1 is MNHEY and CDR2 is SVGAGI. The CDR3 runs to 13 residues. V was clipped by 2 bases and J by 6 bases, with 9 bases between them.

The chain recombines TRBV7-2 with TRBJ1-3; the D is unclear. V gave up 1 base and J gave up 4 bases, with 8 bases separating them. This CDR3 contains 14 residues. CDR1 is SGHTA and CDR2 is FQGNSA in the germline V gene. The CDR3 loop is CASSLDLRGNTIYF. The CDR3 region has the DNA TGTGCCAGCAGCTTAGACCTTCGGGGAAACACCATATATTTT.

This clone turned up a few times. The rearrangement links TRBV7-9 to TRBJ1-2, with D possibly being TRBD1 (5 bases). The ends were cut back, 6 bases at V and 6 bases at J, with 14 bases in the middle. This CDR3 contains 13 residues. Germline CDR1 reads SEHNR; CDR2 reads FQNEAQ (reference sequence). The CDR3 is CASSLYRQDGYTF. CDR3 nucleotide sequence: TGTGCCAGCAGTTTATACAGGCAGGATGGCTACACCTTC.

The chain couples TRBV28 to TRBJ2-1; 9 nucleotides agree with TRBD1. J was trimmed by 9 bases and V by 6 bases; bases with no gene match: 9. CDR1 and CDR2 (germline): MDHEN, SYDVKM. The CDR3 has 14 residues. CDR3 amino acids: CASRPGTGLSEQFF. In DNA form, the CDR3 reads TGTGCCAGCAGACCCGGGACAGGGCTTAGTGAGCAGTTCTTC.

The gene calls are TRBV12-3 or TRBV12-4 and TRBJ2-1, with D unclear. V was shortened by 5 bases and J by 4 bases, with 9 bases between the two germline ends. The CDR3 has 13 amino acids. For the CDR3, the DNA is TGTGCCAGCAGTCCGAACTCGTACAATGAGCAGTTCTTC. It codes for CASSPNSYNEQFF.

This chain connects TRBV2 to TRBJ2-5, with 8 bases fitting TRBD2. Unmatched junction bases numbered 14, after V lost 1 base and J lost 7 bases. The CDR3 totals 17 residues. From germline, CDR1 is SNHLY and CDR2 FYNNEI. CDR3 in DNA: TGTGCCAGCAGTGAAGGTGCGGGCGGGGGGCCCGTTCGGACCCAGTACTTC. Translating gives CASSEGAGGGPVRTQYF.

The gene calls are TRBV6-4 and TRBJ2-1, with 10 positions matching TRBD2. Germline V CDR1 and CDR2: MRHNA, SNTAGT. The CDR3 is made up of 15 amino acids. J was trimmed by 3 bases and V by 3 bases; bases with no gene match: 2. The CDR3 DNA reads as TGTGCCAGCAGTGAGCTAGCGGGAGACTACAATGAGCAGTTCTTC. Residues: CASSELAGDYNEQFF.

J is TRBJ1-1 and V is TRBV5-5; tentative D call: TRBD1 (5 bases). There are 13 residues in the CDR3. Germline V CDR1 and CDR2: SGHKS, YYEKEE (reference sequence). The V end lost 2 bases, the J end lost 11 bases, and 16 bases lay between the germline ends. The DNA for the CDR3 is TGTGCCAGCAGCTTCCGCCAGGGATTTTATGCTTTCTTT. Protein: CASSFRQGFYAFF.

This clone was seen only once. The chain uses TRBV7-8 and TRBJ2-7; weak D call: TRBD1 (5 bases). V was shortened by 4 bases and J by 2 bases, with 18 bases between the two germline ends. CDR3 size: 16 residues. Germline CDR1 SGHVS, CDR2 FQNEAQ. The CDR3 DNA sequence: TGTGCCAGCAGCTCCCGCAGGCAGGGTGGCCCCTACGAGCAGTACTTC. Translating gives CASSSRRQGGPYEQYF.

This chain connects TRBV5-1 to TRBJ1-2; D possibly corresponds to TRBD1 (5 bases). V was cut by 4 bases and J by 0 bases, with 16 bases left in between. The germline gives CDR1 SGHRS, CDR2 YFSETQ. The CDR3 runs 16 residues. In nucleotides, the CDR3 is TGCGCCAGCAGCCCGGGGGGGGTCGCCGCTAACTATGGCTACACCTTC. Translating it yields CASSPGGVAANYGYTF.

The DNA for the CDR3 is TGTGCCAGCAGCACAACAGGGAAGAAAGAGACCCAGTACTTC. Amino acids: CASSTTGKKETQYF. V gene TRBV11-2 combines with J gene TRBJ2-5; perhaps TRBD1 as D (6 bases). Between the trimmed V and J ends, which lost 5 bases and 3 bases, there was a span of 13 bases. CDR1 is SGHAT, CDR2 FQNNGV, per germline. The CDR3 runs to 14 residues.

The CDR3 region has the DNA TGTGCCAGCAGCTTAATGTCAGTAAAGGATACGCAGTATTTT. It yields the protein CASSLMSVKDTQYF. The chain couples TRBV11-2 to TRBJ2-3; no clear D gene. Germline CDR1 SGHAT, CDR2 FQNNGV. This CDR3 contains 14 residues. V was clipped by 2 bases and J by 6 bases, with 12 bases between them.

The V gene is TRBV2, the J gene TRBJ1-1, with TRBD1 matching 9 bases. The CDR3 runs 15 residues. Trimming cost V 3 bases and J 5 bases; bases outside gene matches: 7. Germline-derived CDR1 and CDR2 are SNHLY and FYNNEI. CDR3 region: CASSELMTGGTEAFF. For the CDR3, the DNA is TGTGCCAGCAGTGAGTTAATGACAGGGGGGACTGAAGCTTTCTTT.

The chain employs TRBV6-5 and TRBJ2-7; 12 positions agree with TRBD2. The V gene's germline CDR1 is MNHEY and CDR2 SVGAGI. V trimming: 4 bases; J trimming: 2 bases; junction bases outside the gene matches: 3. The CDR3 is made up of 15 amino acids. The DNA of the CDR3 is TGTGCCAGCAGTTTACTAGCGGGGGGTACCTACGAGCAGTACTTC. It codes for CASSLLAGGTYEQYF.

The genes are TRBV30 and TRBJ2-3, with TRBD2 identical over 7 bases. V lost 0 bases, J lost 5 bases, and 8 bases stayed unmatched. Germline V lookup: CDR1 GTSNPN, CDR2 SVGIG (reference sequence). This CDR3 has 15 residues. The CDR3 protein is CAWSVPGGTLDTQYF. The CDR3 DNA sequence: TGTGCCTGGAGTGTCCCGGGGGGAACGCTAGATACGCAGTATTTT.

This clone has only a few counts. The chain has TRBV7-2 and TRBJ1-5; 7 bases are a match to TRBD1. The CDR3 has 15 amino acids. Germline trimming cut 4 bases from V and 6 bases from J; bases unmatched to any gene: 9. CDR1 is SGHTA, CDR2 FQGNSA, per germline. This CDR3 reads CASSSDRAGGQPQHF. CDR3 DNA: TGTGCCAGCAGCTCAGACAGGGCTGGAGGTCAGCCCCAGCATTTT.

V and J are TRBV7-6 and TRBJ2-7, with D hard to call. V shed 5 bases and J shed 1 base, with 15 bases lying between them. Germline V gene sequence: CDR1 SGHVS, CDR2 FNYEAQ. The CDR3 is made up of 15 amino acids. The CDR3 DNA reads as TGTGCCAGCAGCCGCCTCGCTTCTATATCCTACGAGCAGTACTTC. Its protein product is CASSRLASISYEQYF.

The chain combines TRBV27 with TRBJ2-7; no firm D call. Trimming removed 3 bases from V and 4 bases from J, with 10 bases in between. In germline, CDR1 is MNHEY, CDR2 SMNVEV (reference sequence). The CDR3 totals 13 residues. The CDR3 coding sequence is TGTGCCAGCAGTTTTGGGCAGAATTACGAGCAGTACTTC. It yields the protein CASSFGQNYEQYF.

This chain connects TRBV12-5 to TRBJ1-1; D is possibly TRBD1 (6 bases). The CDR3 extends over 13 amino acids. The germline gives CDR1 LGHNT, CDR2 FRNRAP. The V gene lost 5 bases and the J gene lost 7 bases, with 14 bases spanning the gap. The CDR3 loop is CASGKTGQHEAFF. CDR3 DNA: TGTGCTAGTGGTAAAACGGGACAACATGAAGCTTTCTTT.

The chain couples TRBV19 to TRBJ1-1, with unresolved D. This CDR3 spans 12 amino acids. CDR1 and CDR2 from the germline V gene are LNHDA and SQIVND (reference sequence). V was pared by 7 bases and J by 8 bases, with 14 bases between. CDR3 in amino acids: CASIGKAREAFF. The CDR3 nucleotides read TGTGCCAGTATCGGGAAGGCCCGCGAAGCTTTCTTT.

The CDR3 DNA reads TGTGCCAGCAGCGAGACAGGAGACACCGGGGAGCTGTTTTTT. It specifies CASSETGDTGELFF. The chain has TRBV9 and TRBJ2-2, with D maybe TRBD1 (6 bases). CDR1 and CDR2 (germline): SGDLS, YYNGEE. V was trimmed by 3 bases and J by 3 bases, leaving 9 bases between them. This CDR3 contains 14 residues.

The V gene is TRBV9, the J gene TRBJ2-1, with 8 bases aligning to TRBD2. V lost 0 bases to trimming and J lost 8 bases; unmatched junction nucleotides: 13. Germline V gives CDR1 SGDLS, CDR2 YYNGEE. There are 17 residues in the CDR3. CDR3 amino acids: CASSVATGGLIDDEQFF. The DNA of the CDR3 is TGTGCCAGCAGCGTAGCTACGGGGGGGCTCATCGACGATGAGCAGTTCTTC.

The V and J genes are TRBV7-2 and TRBJ1-2, with D unclear. The CDR3 sequence is 14 residues long. With 1 base removed from V and 3 bases from J, the gap between germline ends came to 9 bases. Germline assignment: CDR1 SGHTA and CDR2 FQGNSA. The CDR3 here is CASSLDQSYYGYTF. The CDR3 nucleotides are TGTGCCAGCAGCTTAGACCAGTCCTACTATGGCTACACCTTC.